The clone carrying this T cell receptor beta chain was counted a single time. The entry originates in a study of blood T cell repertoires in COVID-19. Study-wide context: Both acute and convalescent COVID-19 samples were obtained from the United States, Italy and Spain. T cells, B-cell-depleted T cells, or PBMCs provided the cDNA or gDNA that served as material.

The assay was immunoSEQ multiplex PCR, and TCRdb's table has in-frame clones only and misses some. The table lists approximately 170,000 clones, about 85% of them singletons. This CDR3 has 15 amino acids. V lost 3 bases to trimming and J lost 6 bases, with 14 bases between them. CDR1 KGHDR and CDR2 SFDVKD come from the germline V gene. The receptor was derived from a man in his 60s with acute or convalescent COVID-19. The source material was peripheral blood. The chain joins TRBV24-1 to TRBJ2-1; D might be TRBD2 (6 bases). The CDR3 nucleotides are TGTGCCACCAGTGATGTGGGGCTAGCGAGCAATGAGCAGTTCTTC. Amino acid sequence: CATSDVGLASNEQFF.